This T cell receptor (beta chain) appears in the sequencing data of a study of blood T cell repertoires in COVID-19. Study-wide context: PBMCs, B-cell-depleted T cells, or T cells were the source of the cDNA or gDNA that made up the material.

Original methodology: Nucleated cell counts were estimated from reference gene primer amplification. TCRdb keeps only in-frame clones here, not all; method: immunoSEQ multiplex PCR. For V, J and clone size, that table is used; D and trimming come from the DNA. The sample yields roughly 68,000 clones, approximately 87% seen once. CDR3 length: 12 amino acids. CDR1 and CDR2 (germline): ENHRY, SYGVKD. V was pared by 7 bases and J by 12 bases, with 7 bases of the junction left unmatched. The chain is built from TRBV10-3 and TRBJ2-7; TRBD2 agrees at 12 bases. What was sequenced was peripheral blood. The receptor was isolated from a woman older than 75 with acute or convalescent COVID-19. Here the CDR3 DNA reads TGTGCCATCATGTCGACTAGCGGGAGTCCGTACTTC. Translation: CAIMSTSGSPYF.